One and the same sample provided the 7 T cell receptor beta chains below, sequenced in a study of blood T cell repertoires in COVID-19. Repertoires were generated with immunoSEQ multiplex PCR, while TCRdb's copy carries only in-frame clones and drops some. The top ten hold roughly 3.5% of the sample, which has roughly 190,000 clones, approximately 86% seen once. Sequencing was done on a sample of peripheral blood. These receptors were taken from a man aged 70 or older with acute or convalescent COVID-19.

CDR3 loop: CASSLTGGSGDTQYF. The CDR3 DNA reads TGTGCCAGCAGCTTGACAGGGGGATCAGGGGATACGCAGTATTTT. This chain links TRBV11-2 with TRBJ2-3, with 9 positions matching TRBD1. Per the germline V gene, CDR1 is SGHAT and CDR2 is FQNNGV. V lost 3 bases, J lost 6 bases, and 7 bases stayed unmatched. The CDR3 is made up of 15 amino acids.

J is TRBJ2-3 and V is TRBV7-2; 7 nucleotides match TRBD2. In germline, CDR1 is SGHTA, CDR2 FQGNSA. Losses at the gene ends were 4 bases for V and 5 bases for J; bases not matched to a gene: 12. This CDR3 is built from 16 residues. This CDR3 reads CASSSAVGGGLDTQYF. CDR3 coding DNA: TGTGCCAGCAGCTCGGCGGTGGGCGGGGGTTTAGATACGCAGTATTTT.

The gene calls are TRBV4-3 and TRBJ2-7; no firm D call. Trimming took off 5 bases at V and 3 bases at J, with 20 bases between the two ends. This CDR3 is 16 amino acids long. The germline V gene has CDR1 LGHNA and CDR2 YSLEER. CDR3 residues: CASSNLGGGRGYEQYF. The CDR3 DNA reads TGCGCCAGCAGCAACCTTGGTGGTGGCCGCGGCTACGAGCAGTACTTC.

This clone was observed a few times. This chain uses TRBV3-1 (or the pseudogene TRBV3-2) with TRBJ2-7; D gene unclear. The V end was cut by 4 bases, the J end by 0 bases, with 13 bases between. The CDR3 has 15 amino acids. In germline, CDR1 is LGHDT, CDR2 YNNKEL (reference sequence). CDR3 amino acids: CASSPSLNPSYEQYF. CDR3 nucleotides: TGTGCCAGCAGCCCCTCCTTAAATCCCTCCTACGAGCAGTACTTC.

The V call is TRBV6-1, the J call TRBJ2-3; 8 bases line up with TRBD2. Germline loops: CDR1 MNHNS, CDR2 SASEGT. The CDR3 has 17 amino acids. The trim removed 3 bases at V and 4 bases at J, leaving 12 bases unmatched. CDR3 amino acids: CASSDYYETGGSDTQYF. The CDR3 nucleotides are TGTGCCAGCAGTGATTACTATGAGACGGGGGGGTCAGATACGCAGTATTTT.

V gene TRBV9 combines with J gene TRBJ2-3, with 8 bases identical to TRBD1. This CDR3 is 15 amino acids long. Per the germline V gene, CDR1 is SGDLS and CDR2 is YYNGEE. The V gene end was trimmed by 0 bases and the J gene end by 5 bases; junction bases not matched to a gene: 5. The CDR3 DNA is TGTGCCAGCAGCGTAGTCTCAGGGGGCAGAGATACGCAGTATTTT. This encodes CASSVVSGGRDTQYF.

V and J are TRBV24-1 and TRBJ2-5; 7 nucleotides match TRBD1. Germline lookup yields CDR1 KGHDR and CDR2 SFDVKD. The CDR3 has 13 residues. V dropped 5 bases and J dropped 3; count of bases not matched to a gene: 2. The DNA of the CDR3 is TGTGCCACCAGTGTCGGGACAGAAGAGACCCAGTACTTC. It translates to CATSVGTEETQYF.